The clone carrying this TCR beta chain was counted between two and nine times. Antigen specificity is unknown. These data are taken from a study of T cells in Graves' hyperthyroidism and ophthalmopathy. Whole-study context: Upon initial diagnosis and before any treatment, peripheral blood was collected.

Amplification of TCR beta CDR3 regions used RNA as the template. The primer set for the first-round RT-PCR of the TCR CDR3 was HTBI. TCRdb passed the multiplex PCR reads through MiXCR, listing each CDR3 protein once. Of roughly 500,000 distinct CDR3 sequences listed, 24% are singletons. For ophthalmopathy patients, the Clinical Activity Score was at least 3 and the NOSPECS grade at least 4; duration was under 3 months. General observations from the study: Blood held most thyroid clonotypes expanded above 0.001 frequency.

The source is a woman aged 25 to 39 with Graves' ophthalmopathy. The sample consisted of blood.

CDR3 sequence (DNA): TGTGCCATCCAGGACAGGGTGGATAATTCACCCCTCCACTTT. The encoded protein is CAIQDRVDNSPLHF. The rearrangement uses TRBV6-1 and TRBJ1-6; TRBD1 agrees at 8 bases. V trimming: 10 bases; J trimming: 5 bases; junction bases outside the gene matches: 7. The germline V gene encodes CDR1 MNHNS and CDR2 SASEGT. The CDR3 has 14 residues.